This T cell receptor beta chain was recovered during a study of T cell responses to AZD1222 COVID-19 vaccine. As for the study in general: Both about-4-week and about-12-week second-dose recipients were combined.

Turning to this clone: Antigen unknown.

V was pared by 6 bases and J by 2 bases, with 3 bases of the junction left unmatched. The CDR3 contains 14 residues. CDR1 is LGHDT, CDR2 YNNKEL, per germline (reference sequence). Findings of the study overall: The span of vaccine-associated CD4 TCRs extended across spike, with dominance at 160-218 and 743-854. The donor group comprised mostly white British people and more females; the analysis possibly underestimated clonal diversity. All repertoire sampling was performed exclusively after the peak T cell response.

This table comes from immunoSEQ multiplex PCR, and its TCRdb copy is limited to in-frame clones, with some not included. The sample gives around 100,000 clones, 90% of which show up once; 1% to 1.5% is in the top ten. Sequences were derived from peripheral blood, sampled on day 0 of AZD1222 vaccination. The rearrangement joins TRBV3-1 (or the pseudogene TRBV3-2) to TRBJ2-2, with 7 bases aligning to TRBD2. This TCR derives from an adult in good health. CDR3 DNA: TGTGCCAGCAGTGGGGGGGTCAACACCGGGGAGCTGTTTTTT. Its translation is CASSGGVNTGELFF.